A selection of T cell receptor beta chains follows, all from one sample in a study of cytomegalovirus exposure and HLA in healthy donors. This table comes from immunoSEQ multiplex PCR, and its TCRdb copy is limited to in-frame clones, with some not included. Seen here are about 76,000 clones, 81% observed once, and the top ten hold 1.9%. The sequenced sample consisted of PBMCs. The receptors were gathered from a woman younger than 45 in good health and CMV-seronegative. CDR3s include the opening cysteine and the closing phenylalanine or tryptophan. D genes are given only for firm matches. The size of a clone is reported for some rows only, either as once, few or many, or as a class for expanded clones.

cdr3_aa cdr3_nt d_call v_call clone_size j_call
CASSPKVLAGTETQYF TGTGCCAGCTCACCAAAAGTACTAGCGGGAACAGAGACCCAGTACTTC TRBD2 TRBV18 . TRBJ2-5
CATSRDLRGEAFF TGTGCCACCAGCAGAGATTTAAGGGGCGAAGCTTTCTTT . TRBV15 . TRBJ1-1
CASSETSGDIYEQYF TGTGCCAGCAGCGAGACTAGCGGAGACATCTACGAGCAGTACTTC TRBD2 TRBV6-5 few TRBJ2-7
CASSAGQYSSGNTIYF TGCGCCAGCAGCGCGGGACAGTATAGCTCTGGAAACACCATATATTTT TRBD1 TRBV5-1 . TRBJ1-3
CASSPPQGSGANVLTF TGTGCCAGCAGCCCCCCCCAGGGCTCTGGGGCCAACGTCCTGACTTTC . TRBV7-3 . TRBJ2-6
CASRPGQPFYEQYF TGTGCCAGCAGGCCGGGACAGCCGTTCTACGAGCAGTACTTC TRBD1 TRBV28 . TRBJ2-7
CASSPRDRAGLEGGETQYF TGTGCCAGCAGCCCCCGGGACAGAGCTGGACTCGAGGGGGGAGAGACCCAGTACTTC . TRBV7-9 . TRBJ2-5
CASSVATSTDTQYF TGTGCCAGCAGCGTAGCTACGAGCACAGATACGCAGTATTTT . TRBV9 . TRBJ2-3
CASSPDRMNTEAFF TGTGCCAGCAGTCCCGACAGAATGAACACTGAAGCTTTCTTT . TRBV5-4 . TRBJ1-1
CSVPDRNYGYTF TGCAGCGTCCCCGACAGGAACTATGGCTACACCTTC . TRBV29-1 few TRBJ1-2
CASSSLSIGGGSPNVEQYF TGTGCCAGCAGCTCCCTTAGTATAGGCGGCGGGTCCCCCAATGTGGAGCAGTACTTC . TRBV7-9 . TRBJ2-7
CASSTRGTNPEAFF TGTGCCAGTAGTACTAGGGGGACGAACCCTGAAGCTTTCTTT . TRBV19 . TRBJ1-1
CASLPLGAGAGGYEQYF TGCGCCAGCTTACCCTTGGGAGCGGGAGCAGGGGGCTACGAGCAGTACTTC . TRBV10-2 few TRBJ2-7
CAPWGVAYNEQFF TGTGCCCCCTGGGGCGTGGCCTACAATGAGCAGTTCTTC . TRBV27 . TRBJ2-1
CAIRDGQLQETQYF TGTGCCATCAGGGACGGACAGTTGCAAGAGACCCAGTACTTC . TRBV10-3 . TRBJ2-5
CASTRTGVDEQYF TGCGCCAGCACCCGGACAGGGGTCGACGAGCAGTACTTC TRBD1 TRBV5-1 . TRBJ2-7
CAWRASDRFTDTQYF TGTGCCTGGAGGGCCTCGGACAGGTTCACAGATACGCAGTATTTT TRBD1 TRBV30 . TRBJ2-3
CASSLDRPSGNTIYF TGTGCCAGCAGCTTGGACAGGCCCTCTGGAAACACCATATATTTT TRBD1 TRBV7-8 . TRBJ1-3
CASSPGQLNTGELFF TGTGCCAGCAGTCCGGGACAGTTGAACACCGGGGAGCTGTTTTTT TRBD1 TRBV28 . TRBJ2-2
CSSIRDRGSEAFF TGCAGCTCCATAAGGGACAGGGGTTCTGAAGCTTTCTTT TRBD1 TRBV29-1 few TRBJ1-1
CASSPEGQVYEQYF TGCGCCAGCAGCCCGGAGGGACAGGTGTACGAGCAGTACTTC TRBD1 TRBV5-1 . TRBJ2-7
CASSQGGLSDTQYF TGCGCCAGCAGCCAAGGGGGACTTTCAGATACGCAGTATTTT . TRBV4-1 . TRBJ2-3
CASSKQRNQPQHF TGTGCCAGTAGTAAACAGCGCAATCAGCCCCAGCATTTT . TRBV19 . TRBJ1-5
CASSGEDNEKLFF TGTGCCAGTTCTGGGGAGGATAATGAAAAACTGTTTTTT . TRBV6-1 . TRBJ1-4
CASSLPRGYNEQFF TGTGCCAGCAGCTTGCCCAGGGGCTACAATGAGCAGTTCTTC . TRBV5-6 . TRBJ2-1
CTSSQYNEQFF TGTACCAGCAGCCAGTACAATGAGCAGTTCTTC . TRBV7-9 . TRBJ2-1
CASSLAAGNYEQYF TGTGCTAGCAGCTTAGCGGCGGGGAATTACGAGCAGTACTTC . TRBV7-7 . TRBJ2-7
CASSEVWGGEDEKLFF TGTGCCAGCAGTGAAGTGTGGGGGGGTGAGGATGAAAAACTGTTTTTT . TRBV6-1 once TRBJ1-4
CASSRDIWEQFF TGTGCCAGCAGTCGGGACATTTGGGAGCAGTTCTTC . TRBV2 . TRBJ2-1
CASSLVGQGVYNEQFF TGTGCCAGCAGCTTAGTAGGACAGGGGGTCTACAATGAGCAGTTCTTC TRBD1 TRBV7-2 . TRBJ2-1
CASRRTGTTNGYTF TGTGCCAGCCGCCGGACCGGGACAACAAATGGCTACACCTTC . TRBV27 . TRBJ1-2
CATKRTASTDTQYF TGTGCCACCAAAAGGACAGCGAGCACAGATACGCAGTATTTT . TRBV6-5 . TRBJ2-3
CSSSHRSSYEQYF TGTTCCAGCAGCCACCGGAGCTCCTACGAGCAGTACTTC . TRBV7-9 once TRBJ2-7
CASSPSLTNYGYTF TGCGCCAGCAGCCCCAGTTTAACTAACTATGGCTACACCTTC . TRBV5-1 . TRBJ1-2
CSVPNPSGRNYNEQFF TGCAGCGTCCCCAACCCCAGCGGGAGAAATTACAATGAGCAGTTCTTC TRBD2 TRBV29-1 . TRBJ2-1
CASSPTQGDSSPLHF TGTGCCAGCTCACCGACGCAGGGGGATAGTTCACCCCTCCACTTT TRBD1 TRBV18 few TRBJ1-6
CASSSGAGGYNEQFF TGTGCCAGCAGCTCCGGCGCGGGAGGCTACAATGAGCAGTTCTTC TRBD2 TRBV7-2 . TRBJ2-1
CASGLDRGTGEGEQYF TGTGCTAGTGGTTTGGATCGGGGGACAGGGGAGGGGGAGCAGTACTTC TRBD1 TRBV12-5 . TRBJ2-7
CACSGDRVTQYF TGTGCCTGCTCGGGGGACAGGGTGACCCAGTACTTC TRBD1 TRBV7-2 . TRBJ2-5
CASSIMTGPNTEAFF TGTGCCAGTAGTATTATGACAGGCCCTAACACTGAAGCTTTCTTT . TRBV19 . TRBJ1-1
CASSGIAQGSEQYF TGCGCCAGCAGCGGGATCGCGCAGGGGAGTGAGCAGTACTTC . TRBV5-1 . TRBJ2-7